The 6 T cell receptor beta chains below all came from one sample that was sequenced in a study of shared clonotypes between healthy human individuals. Sequencing used immunoSEQ multiplex PCR; TCRdb keeps in-frame clones, though not all of them. The sample includes some 300,000 clones, less than 85% of them seen just once. Sequencing was carried out using memory CD4+ T cells sorted from blood. Subset defined: CD45RA-negative fraction. The receptors derive from a young man in good health.

This chain uses TRBV11-3 with TRBJ2-7; TRBD2 matches 7 bases. This CDR3 has 17 residues. V shed 7 bases and J 3 bases; nucleotides not matched to a gene: 18. Germline CDR1 SGHNT, CDR2 YENEEA. This CDR3 is CASTRSSMAGANYEQYF. The DNA of the CDR3 is TGTGCCAGCACGCGGAGTTCAATGGCGGGAGCCAACTACGAGCAGTACTTC.

V usage is TRBV9 and J usage is TRBJ2-5, with no clear D. This CDR3 region has 12 residues. Germline V gene data show CDR1 as SGDLS and CDR2 as YYNGEE. V was cut by 1 base and J by 1 base, with 2 bases left in between. The CDR3 region is CASSVSQETQYF. Written as DNA, the CDR3 is TGTGCCAGCAGCGTAAGCCAAGAGACCCAGTACTTC.

This clone occurred many times. The same CDR3 also results from other DNA sequences found in this sample. The J gene is TRBJ2-5, the V gene TRBV7-9; D gene ambiguous. From germline, CDR1 is SEHNR and CDR2 FQNEAQ (reference sequence). CDR3 size: 12 residues. The germline V and J ends were trimmed by 5 bases and 4 bases, with 8 bases remaining between them. The CDR3 region is CASSLIAETQYF. CDR3 sequence (DNA): TGTGCCAGCAGCCTCATAGCAGAGACCCAGTACTTC.

The gene calls are TRBV29-1 and TRBJ2-1; 7 bases align to TRBD1. V was pared by 4 bases and J by 0 bases, with 3 bases of the junction left unmatched. Germline V gene sequence: CDR1 SQVTM, CDR2 ANQGSEA. The CDR3 covers 14 residues. The CDR3 DNA reads as TGCAGCGTTGCGACAGGGAACTCCTACAATGAGCAGTTCTTC. It translates to CSVATGNSYNEQFF.

This clone was counted a few times. This sequence joins TRBV20-1 and TRBJ2-1; D gene unclear. The CDR3 length is 10 residues. Germline assignment: CDR1 DFQATT and CDR2 SNEGSKA (reference sequence). Trimming removed 6 bases at V and 3 bases at J, with 3 bases between. The DNA of the CDR3 is TGCAGTGCATACTACAATGAGCAGTTCTTC. It is translated as CSAYYNEQFF.

For this clone: A much larger clonotype is one base distant, so this may be a read error. The same CDR3 is also encoded by other DNA sequences in this sample. The genes are TRBV5-4 and TRBJ2-2, with no clear D. V lost 2 bases to trimming and J lost 4 bases, with 0 bases between them. Germline values: CDR1 SGHNT, CDR2 YYREEE (reference sequence). The length of the CDR3 is 11 residues. Written as DNA, the CDR3 is TGTGCCAGCAGCTTCACCGGGGAGCTGTTTTTT. Amino acids: CASSFTGELFF.